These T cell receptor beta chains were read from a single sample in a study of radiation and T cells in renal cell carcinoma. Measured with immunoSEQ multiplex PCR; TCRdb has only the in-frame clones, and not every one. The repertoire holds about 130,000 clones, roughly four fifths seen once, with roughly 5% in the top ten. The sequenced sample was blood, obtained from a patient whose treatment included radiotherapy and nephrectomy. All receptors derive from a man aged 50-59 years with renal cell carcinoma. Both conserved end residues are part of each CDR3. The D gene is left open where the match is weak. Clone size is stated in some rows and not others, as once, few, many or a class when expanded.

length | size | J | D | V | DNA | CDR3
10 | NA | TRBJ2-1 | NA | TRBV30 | TGTGCCTGGGGTCACAATGAGCAGTTCTTC | CAWGHNEQFF
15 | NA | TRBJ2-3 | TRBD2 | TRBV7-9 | TGTGCCAGTCTACGACTAGCGGGAGACGCAGATACGCAGTATTTT | CASLRLAGDADTQYF
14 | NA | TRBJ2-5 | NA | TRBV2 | TGTGCCAGCTCCTCCGGGGTGGCCCAAGAGACCCAGTACTTC | CASSSGVAQETQYF
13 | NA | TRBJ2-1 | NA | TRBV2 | TGTGCCAGCAGTGAGGAGACTCATAATGAGCAGTTCTTC | CASSEETHNEQFF
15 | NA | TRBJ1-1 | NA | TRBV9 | TGTGCCAGCAGCGTAGTAAGTGGACCGAACACTGAAGCTTTCTTT | CASSVVSGPNTEAFF
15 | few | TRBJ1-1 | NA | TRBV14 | TGTGCCAGCAGCCAAGATTGGCTCGTGAACACTGAAGCTTTCTTT | CASSQDWLVNTEAFF
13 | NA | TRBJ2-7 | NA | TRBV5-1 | TGCGCCAGCAGCCGAGGACAGACCTACGAGCAGTACTTC | CASSRGQTYEQYF
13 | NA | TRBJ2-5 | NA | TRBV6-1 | TGTGCCAGCAGTGAGGTAGCGAGGGAGACCCAGTACTTC | CASSEVARETQYF
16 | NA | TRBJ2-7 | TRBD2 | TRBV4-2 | TGTGCCAGCAGCCAAGCCGGACTAGCGGGAATGGACGAGCAGTACTTC | CASSQAGLAGMDEQYF
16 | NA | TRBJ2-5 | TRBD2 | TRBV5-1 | TGCGCCAGCAGCTTGGTGCCTAGCGGGGGGACGGAGACCCAGTACTTC | CASSLVPSGGTETQYF
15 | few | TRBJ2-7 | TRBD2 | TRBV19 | TGTGCCAGTAGTATCGATAGCGGGGCCCCCTACGAGCAGTACTTC | CASSIDSGAPYEQYF
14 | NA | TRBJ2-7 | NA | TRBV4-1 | TGCGCCAGCAGCCAAGATGCCATGGGCTACGAGCAGTACTTC | CASSQDAMGYEQYF
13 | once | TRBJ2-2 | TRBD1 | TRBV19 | TGTGCCAGTAGCCAGACAGGGAGAGGGGAGCTGTTTTTT | CASSQTGRGELFF
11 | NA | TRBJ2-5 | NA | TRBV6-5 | TGTGCCAGCAGACGTATGGAGACCCAGTACTTC | CASRRMETQYF
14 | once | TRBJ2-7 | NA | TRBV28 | TGTGCCAGCAGCTCCTTAATGATGGGTGGCGAGCAGTACTTC | CASSSLMMGGEQYF
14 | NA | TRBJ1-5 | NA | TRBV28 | TGTGCCAGCAGTTTTATCAGGGACAATCAGCCCCAGCATTTT | CASSFIRDNQPQHF